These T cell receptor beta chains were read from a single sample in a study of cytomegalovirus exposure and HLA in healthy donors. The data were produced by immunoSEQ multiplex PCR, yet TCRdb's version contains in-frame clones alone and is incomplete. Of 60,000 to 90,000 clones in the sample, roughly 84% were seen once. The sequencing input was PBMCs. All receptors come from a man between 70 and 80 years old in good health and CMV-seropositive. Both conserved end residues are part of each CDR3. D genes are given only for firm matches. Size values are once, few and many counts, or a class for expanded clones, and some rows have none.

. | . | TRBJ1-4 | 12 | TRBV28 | TGTGCCAGCAGTGAGAGCCTGGAAAAACTGTTTTTT | CASSESLEKLFF
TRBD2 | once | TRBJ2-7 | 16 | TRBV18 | TGTGCCAGCTCACCCCGGGGCACTAGCGGTGCCTACGAGCAGTACTTC | CASSPRGTSGAYEQYF
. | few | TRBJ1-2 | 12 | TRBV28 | TGTGCCAGCAGTACCGGACAGTATGGCTACACCTTC | CASSTGQYGYTF
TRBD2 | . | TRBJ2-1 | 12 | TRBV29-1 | TGCAGCGTCCCACTAGCGGGAACTGAGCAGTTCTTC | CSVPLAGTEQFF
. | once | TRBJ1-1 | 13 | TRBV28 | TGTGCCAGCGGGGTCCAGGGGCGAACTGAAGCTTTCTTT | CASGVQGRTEAFF
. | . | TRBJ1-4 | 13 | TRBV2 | TGTGCCAGCAGTTACAGGGTTCGGGTAAAACTGTTTTTT | CASSYRVRVKLFF
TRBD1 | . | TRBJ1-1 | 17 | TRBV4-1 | TGCGCCAGCAGCCAAGATAAAGACTTGGGACAGGGCTCTGAAGCTTTCTTT | CASSQDKDLGQGSEAFF
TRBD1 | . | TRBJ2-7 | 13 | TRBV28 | TGTGCCAGCAGGACAGGGGAGCGATTCGAGCAGTACTTC | CASRTGERFEQYF
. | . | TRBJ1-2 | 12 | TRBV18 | TGTGCCAGCTTCGGGAGGGGAGGTGGCTACACCTTC | CASFGRGGGYTF
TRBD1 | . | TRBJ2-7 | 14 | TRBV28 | TGTGCCAGCTACGGACAGGGGGCTCCCTACGAGCAGTACTTC | CASYGQGAPYEQYF
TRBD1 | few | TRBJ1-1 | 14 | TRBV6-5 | TGTGCCAGCAGTTGGGACAGGGATAACACTGAAGCTTTCTTT | CASSWDRDNTEAFF
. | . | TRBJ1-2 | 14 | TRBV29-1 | TGCAGCGTTGGGGCAGGGGCCCCTAACTATGGCTACACCTTC | CSVGAGAPNYGYTF
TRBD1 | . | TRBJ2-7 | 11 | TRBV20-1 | TGCAGTGTTGCAACAGGGGGAGAGCAGTACTTC | CSVATGGEQYF
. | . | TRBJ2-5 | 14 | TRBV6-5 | TGTGCCAGCAGTTACGGGGGACACCCCCCGACCCAGTACTTC | CASSYGGHPPTQYF
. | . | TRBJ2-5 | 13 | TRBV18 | TGTGCCAGCTCTCCCGGGGAGCAAGAGACCCAGTACTTC | CASSPGEQETQYF
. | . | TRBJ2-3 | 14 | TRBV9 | TGTGCCAGCAGCGCCCCCCGACTAGGGGATACGCAGTATTTT | CASSAPRLGDTQYF
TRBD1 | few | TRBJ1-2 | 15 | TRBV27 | TGTGCCAGCAGTTTATTAGGGACAGCTAACTATGGCTACACCTTC | CASSLLGTANYGYTF
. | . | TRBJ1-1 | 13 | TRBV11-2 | TGTGCCAGCAGTTTTACAGGGAACACTGAAGCTTTCTTT | CASSFTGNTEAFF
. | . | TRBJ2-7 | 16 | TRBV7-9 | TGTGCCAGCAGCTTGATTTCGTGGGGCAGTAAAAACGAGCAGTACTTC | CASSLISWGSKNEQYF
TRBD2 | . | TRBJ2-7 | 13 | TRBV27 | TGTGCCAGCGGCGGTGGGGGGGTGGGCGAGCAGTACTTC | CASGGGGVGEQYF
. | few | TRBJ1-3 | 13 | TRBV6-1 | TGTGCCAGCAGTGAAAGGGGTGGAAACACCATATATTTT | CASSERGGNTIYF
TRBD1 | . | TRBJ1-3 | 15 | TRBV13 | TGTGCCAGCAGCTCCGAGACAGGGGTAGAAAACACCATATATTTT | CASSSETGVENTIYF
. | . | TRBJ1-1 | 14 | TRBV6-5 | TGTGCCAGCAGTCGAGGACACTTGAACACTGAAGCTTTCTTT | CASSRGHLNTEAFF
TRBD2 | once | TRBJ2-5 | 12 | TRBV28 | TGTGCCAGCAGGGCGGGAGGGGAGACCCAGTACTTC | CASRAGGETQYF
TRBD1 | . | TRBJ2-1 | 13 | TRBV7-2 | TGTGCAGGAAAGGGTACAGGGGGTATCGAGCAGTTCTTC | CAGKGTGGIEQFF
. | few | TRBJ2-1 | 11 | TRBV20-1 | TGCAGTGCGGAGACTTACAATGAGCAGTTCTTC | CSAETYNEQFF
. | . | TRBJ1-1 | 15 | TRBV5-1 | TGCGCCAGCAGCTTGGTCGGGGTAGGGAACACTGAAGCTTTCTTT | CASSLVGVGNTEAFF
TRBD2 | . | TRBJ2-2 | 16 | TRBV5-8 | TGTGCCAGCAGCCGTGGGAGGGGCCGAGGCACCGGGGAGCTGTTTTTT | CASSRGRGRGTGELFF
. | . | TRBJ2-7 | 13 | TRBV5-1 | TGCGCCAGCACCCTACGGGACACCGGGGAGCAGTACTTC | CASTLRDTGEQYF
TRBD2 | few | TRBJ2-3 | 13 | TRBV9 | TGTGCCAGCAGCAAAGCGGGAGCGGATACGCAGTATTTT | CASSKAGADTQYF
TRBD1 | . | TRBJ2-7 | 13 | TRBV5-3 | TGTGCCAGAAGCGGGGACAGGGGGAACGAGCAGTACTTC | CARSGDRGNEQYF
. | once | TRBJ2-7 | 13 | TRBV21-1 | TGTGCCAGCACCTCACAGGGGGCAGACGAGCAGTACTTC | CASTSQGADEQYF
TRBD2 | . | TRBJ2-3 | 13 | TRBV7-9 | TGTGCCAGCAGCGTTAGCGGGTCAGATACGCAGTATTTT | CASSVSGSDTQYF
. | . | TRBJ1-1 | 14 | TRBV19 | TGTGCCAGTAGTATGTCTTCGGGTGGGACTGAAGCTTTCTTT | CASSMSSGGTEAFF
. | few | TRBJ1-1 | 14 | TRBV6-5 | TGTGCCAGCAGTTACTCATGGGGAGGGACTGAAGCTTTCTTT | CASSYSWGGTEAFF
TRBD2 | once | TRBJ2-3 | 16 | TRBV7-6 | TGTGCCAGCAGCTTAGGGGTAGCGGGGGGCACAGATACGCAGTATTTT | CASSLGVAGGTDTQYF
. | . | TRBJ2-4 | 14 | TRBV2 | TGTGCCAGCAGTGAGAGACAAGCCAAAAACATTCAGTACTTC | CASSERQAKNIQYF
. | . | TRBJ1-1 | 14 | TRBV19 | TGTGCCAGTAGTGCCTGGGGACAGAACACTGAAGCTTTCTTT | CASSAWGQNTEAFF
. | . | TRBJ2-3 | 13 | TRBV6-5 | TGTGCCAGCAGTTACCTAGGGGCAGATACGCAGTATTTT | CASSYLGADTQYF
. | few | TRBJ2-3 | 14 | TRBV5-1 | TGCGCCAGCAGCCCCTACCCTAGCGCAGATACGCAGTATTTT | CASSPYPSADTQYF
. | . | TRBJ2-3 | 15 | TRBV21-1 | TGTGCCAGCAGCAAAGAAGAGGCGGGCACAGATACGCAGTATTTT | CASSKEEAGTDTQYF
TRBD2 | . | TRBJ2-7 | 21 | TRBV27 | TGTGCCAGCATGCGGCGTAGGACTAGCGGGCTCTCTTCCGGGGGCCTCTACGAGCAGTACTTC | CASMRRRTSGLSSGGLYEQYF
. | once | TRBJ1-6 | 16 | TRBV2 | TGTGCCAGCAGACCGCCAAACTCAGGGGTTAATTCACCCCTCCACTTT | CASRPPNSGVNSPLHF
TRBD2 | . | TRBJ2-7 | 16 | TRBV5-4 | TGTGCCAGCAGCAACCCGGGACTAGCGGGAGGGTACGAGCAGTACTTC | CASSNPGLAGGYEQYF
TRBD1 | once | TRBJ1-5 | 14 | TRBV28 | TGTGCCAGCAGTTTACAGGGGGGCAATCAGCCCCAGCATTTT | CASSLQGGNQPQHF
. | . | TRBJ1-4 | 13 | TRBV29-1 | TGCAGCGCCCGACTGATAACTAATGAAAAACTGTTTTTT | CSARLITNEKLFF
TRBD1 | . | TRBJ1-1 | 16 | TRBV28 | TGTGCCACTGCCAGTTGGGGGCCCCAGGGGGCGACTGAAGCTTTCTTT | CATASWGPQGATEAFF
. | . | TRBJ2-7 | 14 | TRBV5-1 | TGCGCCAGCAGCTTGGGGCAGGGCCACTACGAGCAGTACTTC | CASSLGQGHYEQYF
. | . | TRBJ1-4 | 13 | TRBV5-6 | TGTGCCAGCAGCAGAGGTGGTGGGGAAAAACTGTTTTTT | CASSRGGGEKLFF
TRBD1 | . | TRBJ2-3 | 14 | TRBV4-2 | TGTGCCAGCAGCAGGGACAGGGACACAGATACGCAGTATTTT | CASSRDRDTDTQYF
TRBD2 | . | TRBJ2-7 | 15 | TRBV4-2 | TGTGCCAGCAGCCAAGATAGCGGGAGTACCTACGAGCAGTACTTC | CASSQDSGSTYEQYF
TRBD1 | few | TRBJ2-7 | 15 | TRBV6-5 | TGTGCCAGCAGTTACTCGGGACAGGGACCCTACGAGCAGTACTTC | CASSYSGQGPYEQYF
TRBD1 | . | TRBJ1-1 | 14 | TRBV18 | TGTGCCAGCTCACCGGGGACAGGGGAAGCTGAAGCTTTCTTT | CASSPGTGEAEAFF
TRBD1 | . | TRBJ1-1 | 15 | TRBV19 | TGTGCCAGTAGGTCCCGACAGGGGATGAACACTGAAGCTTTCTTT | CASRSRQGMNTEAFF
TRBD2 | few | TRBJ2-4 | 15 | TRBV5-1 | TGCGCCAGCAGTCAAACCGGGACTACCAAAAACATTCAGTACTTC | CASSQTGTTKNIQYF
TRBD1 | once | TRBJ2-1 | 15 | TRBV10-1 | TGCGCCAGCAGTGACCAGGGGGCGCGGGGCAATGAGCAGTTCTTC | CASSDQGARGNEQFF
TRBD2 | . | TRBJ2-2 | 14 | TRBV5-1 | TGCGCCAGCAGCTCTAGCGGGAGTGGAGGGGAGCTGTTTTTT | CASSSSGSGGELFF